This T cell receptor beta chain is from a study of T cell responses to AZD1222 COVID-19 vaccine (dated by TCRdb to the early 2020s). Notes on the research overall: Because spike-specific TCR depth and breadth did not differ between the two schedules, AZD1222 recipients who got a second dose at roughly 4 weeks were pooled with those who got a second dose at roughly 12 weeks. A total of 230 to 250 trial participants underwent TCR sequencing, of whom 207 received two doses of AZD1222 and about 25 received two doses of the MenACWY control vaccine. Trial participants were enrolled into age subgroups of 18-55, 56-69 and 70-plus years, which contained about 160, 30 and 59 TCR-sequenced participants, respectively.

This clone was seen more than once but under ten times. Its antigen remains unidentified. No base quality information exists; no much larger clone differs at one position. The V and J ends are trimmed by 6 bases and 0 bases, leaving 6 bases between them. Inclusive of the bounding cysteine and phenylalanine, the CDR3 is 13 residues long. Only the CDR3 DNA stays, 39 bases, in frame from base 1. Sequences MNHEY (CDR1) and SVGAGI (CDR2) are obtained from the germline V gene. Here is what the overall study found, with its caveats: Participants were mostly white British and included more females than males, and it was suggested by the authors that clonal diversity may have been underestimated. Reportedly, close to half of the unique spike-specific TCRs recognized epitopes lying outside the regions that are mutated in the B.1.351 and B.1.1.7 variants. After two AZD1222 doses, spike-specific TCR breadth and depth were significantly higher than at day 0 and than in MenACWY recipients. The 56-69-year group was small, and its depth increase did not reach significance, likely because of low power. CD4 TCRs associated with the vaccine covered the entire spike protein, and the dominant responses were in regions 160-218 and 743-854. Because no day 14 peak-response samples were available, the repertoires could be characterized only after the peak T cell response. Conclusions about previously exposed vaccinees are limited, since just a handful of AZD1222 recipients were seropositive for SARS-CoV-2 at baseline.

The sample's time point label is to be understood as: baseline before first vaccination. Vaccinee samples came from UK trials COV001 and COV002, including a single-blind randomized controlled phase 2/3 trial of AZD1222 (ChAdOx1 nCoV-19) in healthy adults. For TCRbeta chain sequencing, PBMC samples were collected from trial participants at day 0 and at day 28 after the second dose. The CDR3 regions of human TCRbeta chains were analyzed by immunosequencing. The paper's processing steps were these. TCRs in the repertoires were matched against a reference library of SARS-CoV-2-specific TCRs that had been generated with the MIRA antigen-specificity platform. Breadth was defined as the fraction of unique TCRs that were SARS-CoV-2-associated. Depth was defined as the fraction of total T cells that were SARS-CoV-2-associated. Each spike-specific TCR was assigned to its reactive spike region and to a CD4 or CD8 class using the MIRA data. Log10-transformed breadth and depth values were compared by one-way ANOVA with Sidak's multiple comparisons tests. Imported from immuneACCESS, the table was reduced by TCRdb to in-frame sequences with V and J called. These copies leave out some clones; in studies compared against another copy, an unresolved V gene accounts for under half, and the cause of the remainder is not known. That table furnishes V, J and clone size, whereas the DNA furnished D and trimming. The sample table lists 130,000 to 150,000 clones, approximately 89% of them with a count of one. The top ten clonotypes cover about 15% of the sample.

The material was peripheral blood, obtained on day 0 of AZD1222 vaccination. This clonotype originated in an adult in good health. Rearrangement joined TRBV6-5 to TRBJ1-5; the D gene identity is not certain. The nucleotides are TGTGCCAGCAGGTTGACTAGCAATCAGCCCCAGCATTTT. Its coded protein is CASRLTSNQPQHF.